One sample yielded the 19 T cell receptor beta chains listed below, sequenced in a study of OX40 agonist ivuxolimab in advanced cancers. Assay used: immunoSEQ multiplex PCR; TCRdb lists only in-frame clones, some missing. The repertoire consists of about 48,000 clones, with more than 75% occurring once and the leading ten covering 9.9%. Sequenced here: CD4+ or CD8+ T cells sorted from blood, sampled in a trial of the OX40 agonist ivuxolimab. These receptor sequences come from an adult with an advanced solid tumor such as melanoma, head and neck, liver or kidney cancer.

V and J are TRBV10-2 and TRBJ2-3; D assignment may be TRBD1 or TRBD2 (7 bases each). The CDR3 covers 15 residues. The V gene lost 8 bases and the J gene lost 4 bases, with 19 bases spanning the gap. Germline CDR1 is WSHSY and CDR2 is SAAADI. Here the CDR3 DNA reads TGCGCCAGCCCGAACAGACAGGGAGGGCCAGATACGCAGTATTTT. Translating it yields CASPNRQGGPDTQYF.

The chain couples TRBV6-5 to TRBJ2-1, with D maybe TRBD2 (6 bases). Germline CDR1 is MNHEY and CDR2 is SVGAGI. Trimming cost V 4 bases and J 6 bases, with 10 bases left between them. The length of the CDR3 is 13 residues. The CDR3 loop reads CASSSGTSNEQFF. CDR3 nucleotide sequence: TGTGCCAGCAGTTCTGGGACTTCCAATGAGCAGTTCTTC.

The chain links TRBV7-2 to TRBJ2-3, with D uncertain. The V gene's germline CDR1 is SGHTA and CDR2 FQGNSA. V dropped 1 base and J dropped 3 bases, with 14 bases sitting between them. The CDR3 totals 16 residues. This CDR3 is CASSLEFGRFTDTQYF. CDR3 DNA sequence: TGTGCCAGCAGCTTAGAGTTCGGACGGTTTACAGATACGCAGTATTTT.

This clone was detected only once. The V gene is TRBV7-2, the J gene TRBJ2-3; unclear D gene. The ends were cut back, 5 bases at V and 1 base at J, with 4 bases in the middle. The CDR3 is made up of 12 amino acids. The germline CDR1 and CDR2 sequences are SGHTA and FQGNSA. CDR3 region: CASSRGTDTQYF. The CDR3 nucleotides read TGTGCCAGCAGCCGGGGCACAGATACGCAGTATTTT.

V gene TRBV18 combines with J gene TRBJ2-1; D uncertain. Trimming cost V 3 bases and J 0 bases, with 12 bases left between them. The CDR3 totals 16 residues. Germline CDR1 reads KGHSH; CDR2 reads LQKENI. The CDR3 loop is CASSPLIAGSYNEQFF. CDR3 sequence (DNA): TGTGCCAGCTCACCGTTAATCGCCGGCTCCTACAATGAGCAGTTCTTC.

The V gene is TRBV5-1, the J gene TRBJ2-3; D is ambiguous. Between the trimmed V and J ends, which lost 0 bases and 5 bases, there was a span of 10 bases. Germline V gives CDR1 SGHRS, CDR2 YFSETQ. The CDR3 loop spans 14 amino acids. CDR3 bases: TGCGCCAGCAGCTTGGGATCATGGGGAGATACGCAGTATTTT. It specifies CASSLGSWGDTQYF.

The V call is TRBV19, the J call TRBJ2-1; 7 positions agree with TRBD1. Per the germline V gene, CDR1 is LNHDA and CDR2 is SQIVND (reference sequence). With 7 bases clipped from V and 4 bases from J, the junction kept 7 bases outside the gene matches. The CDR3 consists of 14 residues. The CDR3 sequence: CASIGGVSYNEQFF. CDR3 DNA sequence: TGTGCCAGTATAGGGGGCGTTTCTTACAATGAGCAGTTCTTC.

The chain joins TRBV19 to TRBJ1-5, with D maybe TRBD1 (6 bases). Between the trimmed V and J ends, which lost 3 bases and 1 base, there was a span of 19 bases. Germline loops: CDR1 LNHDA, CDR2 SQIVND (reference sequence). The CDR3 covers 18 residues. CDR3 bases: TGTGCCAGTAGTATGGGCGAGGGGGGGTTAGTAAGCAATCAGCCCCAGCATTTT. It codes for CASSMGEGGLVSNQPQHF.

The V and J genes are TRBV6-5 and TRBJ1-1; D is unresolved. The CDR3 runs 14 residues. Trimming took off 6 bases at V and 1 base at J, with 12 bases between the two ends. Per the germline V gene, CDR1 is MNHEY and CDR2 is SVGAGI. Here the CDR3 DNA reads TGTGCCAGCAGGCTGGACGGCCGGAACACTGAAGCTTTCTTT. Protein sequence: CASRLDGRNTEAFF.

In this sample, this clone turned up a few times. The chain joins TRBV6-5 to TRBJ2-7; 8 bases line up with TRBD1. The CDR3 has 15 amino acids. Germline CDR1 MNHEY, CDR2 SVGAGI. Trimming removed 2 bases from V and 3 bases from J; junction bases left unmatched: 6. CDR3 protein: CASSYRDRGGYEQYF. The CDR3 bases are TGTGCCAGCAGTTACCGCGACAGGGGAGGCTACGAGCAGTACTTC.

V is TRBV6-1 and J is TRBJ2-5, with no clear D. V was clipped by 1 base and J by 2 bases, with 8 bases between them. This CDR3 comprises 14 residues. The germline V gene has CDR1 MNHNS and CDR2 SASEGT. The CDR3 protein is CASSEGLTQETQYF. The CDR3 DNA sequence: TGTGCCAGCAGTGAAGGGCTGACACAAGAGACCCAGTACTTC.

This chain links TRBV11-2 with TRBJ1-1; the match to TRBD1 covers 9 bases. The CDR3 contains 14 residues. Trimming took 5 bases from V and 4 from J; bases not matched to a gene: 5. Germline assignment: CDR1 SGHAT and CDR2 FQNNGV. CDR3 nucleotides: TGTGCCAGCAGCGTTACAGGGGGCGGCACTGAAGCTTTCTTT. This gives the protein CASSVTGGGTEAFF.

This sequence joins TRBV4-2 and TRBJ2-4; D possibly corresponds to TRBD2 (5 bases). This CDR3 is 14 amino acids long. The V end was cut by 4 bases, the J end by 7 bases, with 14 bases between. Germline CDR1 LGHNA, CDR2 YNFKEQ. For the CDR3, the DNA is TGTGCCAGCAGCCCGGAGGATAGCCCTAACATTCAGTACTTC. Protein product: CASSPEDSPNIQYF.

The J gene is TRBJ2-1, the V gene TRBV7-9, with D possibly matching TRBD2 (5 bases). V shed 5 bases and J shed 9 bases, with 14 bases lying between them. The CDR3 sequence is 13 residues long. Germline V lookup: CDR1 SEHNR, CDR2 FQNEAQ (reference sequence). The CDR3 DNA follows: TGTGCCAGCAGCCAACTTGCTGAGGGTGAGCAGTTCTTC. Translated: CASSQLAEGEQFF.

This chain uses TRBV6-5 with TRBJ1-2; no reliable D call. V was pared by 1 base and J by 2 bases, with 8 bases between. CDR1 MNHEY and CDR2 SVGAGI come from the germline V gene. The CDR3 is 14 amino acids. CDR3 residues: CASSYLDTNYGYTF. DNA of the CDR3: TGTGCCAGCAGTTACTTAGACACCAACTATGGCTACACCTTC.

This clone was recorded only once. This sequence joins TRBV7-6 and TRBJ2-1, with 10 bases aligning to TRBD1. Germline CDR1 and CDR2: SGHVS and FNYEAQ. V gave up 3 bases and J gave up 6 bases; unmatched junction bases: 5. CDR3 length: 15 residues. The CDR3 loop reads CASSLGQGFVNEQFF. CDR3 DNA sequence: TGTGCCAGCAGCTTGGGACAGGGGTTTGTCAATGAGCAGTTCTTC. Based on the CDR3 plus reference TRBV7-6 and TRBJ2-1, the full variable domain is GAGVSQSPRYKVTKRGQDVALRCDPISGHVSLYWYRQALGQGPEFLTYFNYEAQQDKSGLPNDRFSAERPEGSISTLTIQRTEQRDSAMYRCASSLGQGFVNEQFFGPGTRLTVL.

The rearrangement joins TRBV5-5 to TRBJ1-2; tentatively, D is TRBD1 (5 bases). Trimming pared 4 bases from V and 4 bases from J, leaving 14 bases between. This CDR3 has 14 residues. Germline lookup yields CDR1 SGHKS and CDR2 YYEKEE (reference sequence). CDR3 sequence (DNA): TGTGCCAGCAGCCGGGACGGTTTGGGCTATGGCTACACCTTC. Its protein product is CASSRDGLGYGYTF.

V is TRBV11-2 and J is TRBJ1-3; D remains ambiguous. Trimming took off 3 bases at V and 0 bases at J, with 12 bases between the two ends. Germline V gene data show CDR1 as SGHAT and CDR2 as FQNNGV. The CDR3 extends over 16 amino acids. DNA for the CDR3: TGTGCCAGCAGCTTTTCCCTATCCAGCTCTGGAAACACCATATATTTT. Its translation is CASSFSLSSSGNTIYF.

The chain recombines TRBV5-1 with TRBJ2-1, with TRBD2 matching 11 bases. J lost 0 bases, V lost 3 bases, and 14 bases had no gene match. The CDR3 is made up of 20 amino acids. CDR1 is SGHRS, CDR2 YFSETQ, per germline. CDR3 sequence reads: CASSWPGTSGQRSSYNEQFF. CDR3 DNA sequence: TGCGCCAGCAGCTGGCCCGGGACTAGCGGACAACGAAGCTCCTACAATGAGCAGTTCTTC.